Listed here is a single T cell receptor beta chain. Its antigen is still unknown. Looked up from germline, CDR1 is SGHTA and CDR2 is FQGNSA. There are 13 residues in the CDR3. The V end was cut by 5 bases, the J end by 14 bases, with 16 bases between. The study team obtained lesional scalp punch biopsies and peripheral blood from alopecia areata patients. The record originates from a study of CD8+ T cells in alopecia areata. The wider study: Patients received oral tofacitinib, 5 to 10 mg twice daily, for moderate-to-severe alopecia areata. Findings and limits, study-wide: Compared with mice, patients displayed less clear TCR sharing, possibly for HLA-related reasons. Lesional scalp, especially alopecia totalis/universalis, showed higher clonality than normal scalp. Sequence data from scalp samples additionally include resident alphabeta T cells of normal skin.

RNA was isolated and reverse transcribed to cDNA, the sequencing template. Using immunoSEQ multiplex PCR, the repertoire was profiled, and TCRdb retains in-frame clones only, with some absent. The repertoire holds 11,000 or so clones, 61% seen once, with approximately 14% in the top ten. This sequence was found in a human donor with alopecia areata. The chain employs TRBV7-2 and TRBJ1-6, with a weak D call TRBD1 (5 bases). Sequenced material: skin. The CDR3 region has the DNA TGTGCCAGCAGCCCCCGTGACAGTTCTTCCCTCCACTTT. Protein: CASSPRDSSSLHF.